Below, one TCR beta chain is given with its context. Its antigen is unknown. Primers: 60 Vbeta forward and 13 Jbeta reverse. This table comes from immunoSEQ multiplex PCR, and its TCRdb copy is limited to in-frame clones, with some not included. Of roughly 150,000 clones listed, 76% are singletons. This sample stems from a study of cytomegalovirus exposure and HLA in healthy donors. Study overall: Among several hundred genotyped donors, 65% to 90% fell in the Caucasian-associated ancestry cluster. Study-wide points: Analysis was carried out at a later point, and it linked a missense DCLRE1C variant to TCR beta V- and J-gene trimming.

Sequenced sample: PBMCs. The receptor comes from a male donor in good health and CMV-seronegative.

Here the CDR3 reads CASSRTSIETQYF. CDR3 coding DNA: TGTGCCAGCAGCCGTACAAGTATCGAGACCCAGTACTTC. The V gene is TRBV7-2, the J gene TRBJ2-5; D is uncertain. Trimming took 5 bases from V and 5 from J, leaving 12 bases between them. From germline, CDR1 is SGHTA and CDR2 FQGNSA. The CDR3 runs to 13 residues.